These 18 T cell receptor beta chains were all obtained from the same sample, sequenced in a study of radiation and T cells in renal cell carcinoma (dated by TCRdb to the early 2020s). The library was produced with the immunoSEQ multiplex PCR assay. TCRdb took this table from immuneACCESS and kept in-frame rearrangements with V and J called. Such tables lack part of the clones; where checked against another copy, unresolved V genes explain under half of the gap, and the rest is unexplained. The sample includes 100,000 to 150,000 clones, with approximately 90% observed a single time. The ten largest clones take up 5.8% of the sample. This specimen's time point label, interpreted: blood 2 weeks post-SBRT. This specimen's treatment or condition label, interpreted: 15 Gy SBRT to primary tumor, nephrectomy 4 weeks later. The sample was blood, taken from a patient whose treatment included radiotherapy and nephrectomy. Receptors were obtained from a woman between 65 and 79 years old with renal cell carcinoma.

J is TRBJ2-7 and V is TRBV2, with D unresolved. The CDR3 sequence is 12 residues long. The germline V gene has CDR1 SNHLY and CDR2 FYNNEI. V was pared by 9 bases and J by 6 bases, with 15 bases between. CDR3 residues: CARLTLRGEQYF. DNA for the CDR3: TGTGCCAGGTTGACTCTTAGAGGCGAGCAGTACTTC.

V is TRBV19 and J is TRBJ2-3; the match to TRBD2 covers 8 bases. The ends lost 6 bases at V and 1 base at J; junction bases unmatched: 6. The length of the CDR3 is 15 residues. Looked up from germline, CDR1 is LNHDA and CDR2 is SQIVND (reference sequence). This CDR3 reads CASRSGGTGTDTQYF. DNA of the CDR3: TGTGCCAGTAGGAGCGGGGGAACCGGCACAGATACGCAGTATTTT.

This clone was seen a single time. This chain uses TRBV5-4 with TRBJ2-5; TRBD2 matches 8 bases. V was clipped by 4 bases and J by 5 bases; unmatched bases: 10. In germline, CDR1 is SGHNT, CDR2 YYREEE (reference sequence). This CDR3 contains 15 residues. The CDR3 DNA follows: TGTGCCAGCAGCCTGCGGCGCCCGGGGGGGGAGACCCAGTACTTC. Protein sequence: CASSLRRPGGETQYF. Full variable domain (missing parts from reference TRBV5-4 and TRBJ2-5): ETGVTQSPTHLIKTRGQQVTLRCSSQSGHNTVSWYQQALGQGPQFIFQYYREEENGRGNFPPRFSGLQFPNYSSELNVNALELDDSALYLCASSLRRPGGETQYFGPGTRLLVL.

This clone was observed a single time. The chain uses TRBV19 and TRBJ1-2, with 10 bases aligning to TRBD1. Germline V gene lookup returns CDR1 LNHDA and CDR2 SQIVND (reference sequence). The CDR3 runs to 16 residues. V lost 5 bases to trimming and J lost 4 bases; unmatched junction nucleotides: 10. CDR3 in DNA: TGTGCCAGTAGTTTCACCCGACAGGGGGCTACCTATGGCTACACCTTC. As protein: CASSFTRQGATYGYTF.

The genes are TRBV19 and TRBJ1-6, with 7 bases identical to TRBD1. The CDR3 is made up of 15 amino acids. V was pared by 3 bases and J by 7 bases, with 6 bases of the junction left unmatched. Germline-derived CDR1 and CDR2 are LNHDA and SQIVND (reference sequence). The CDR3 DNA is TGTGCCAGTAGTATTCGGGGACAGTCCAATTCACCCCTCCACTTT. Its protein is CASSIRGQSNSPLHF.

The gene calls are TRBV6-1 and TRBJ1-6; D is uncertain. The CDR3 covers 14 residues. In germline, CDR1 is MNHNS, CDR2 SASEGT. Trimming took off 0 bases at V and 7 bases at J, with 7 bases between the two ends. Here the CDR3 DNA reads TGTGCCAGCAGTGAAGCTGCCAGCAATTCACCCCTCCACTTT. Translated, it gives CASSEAASNSPLHF.

This clone was recorded once. The chain is built from TRBV7-2 and TRBJ2-7, with D maybe TRBD1 (5 bases). Germline V CDR1 and CDR2: SGHTA, FQGNSA. CDR3 length: 12 amino acids. Trimming removed 3 bases at V and 6 bases at J, with 9 bases between. The CDR3 region is CASSFDSTEQYF. CDR3 nucleotides: TGTGCCAGCAGCTTCGACAGTACCGAGCAGTACTTC.

The chain is built from TRBV5-1 and TRBJ1-2; TRBD1 aligns across 8 bases. Germline-derived CDR1 and CDR2 are SGHRS and YFSETQ. The J segment lost 6 bases and the V segment lost 7 bases, leaving 11 bases of the junction unmatched. This CDR3 region has 14 residues. CDR3 in amino acids: CASGAMGQVDGYTF. CDR3 DNA sequence: TGCGCCAGCGGAGCCATGGGACAGGTCGATGGCTACACCTTC.

J is TRBJ2-3 and V is TRBV5-4; 13 bases match TRBD2. The germline V gene has CDR1 SGHNT and CDR2 YYREEE (reference sequence). Trimming removed 6 bases from V and 3 bases from J; junction bases left unmatched: 4. This CDR3 has 15 residues. CDR3 amino acids: CASKTSGGSTDTQYF. CDR3 DNA sequence: TGTGCCAGCAAGACTAGCGGGGGGAGTACAGATACGCAGTATTTT.

The chain joins TRBV4-2 to TRBJ2-7; D not resolved. The CDR3 runs 15 residues. Between the trimmed V and J ends, which lost 2 bases and 3 bases, there was a span of 14 bases. Germline CDR1 and CDR2: LGHNA and YNFKEQ. CDR3 amino acids: CASSQSFQEGYEQYF. The CDR3 nucleotides are TGTGCCAGCAGCCAATCATTCCAGGAAGGCTACGAGCAGTACTTC.

The rearrangement uses TRBV27 and TRBJ2-3; 13 bases are shared with TRBD2. Trimming at V came to 4 bases and at J to 4 bases, leaving 11 bases not matched to a gene. The CDR3 sequence is 18 residues long. Germline loops: CDR1 MNHEY, CDR2 SMNVEV (reference sequence). The CDR3 DNA reads TGTGCCAGCAGTTCTCCGGGACTAGCGGGAACACGATCAGATACGCAGTATTTT. Translation gives CASSSPGLAGTRSDTQYF.

The V and J genes are TRBV6-1 and TRBJ1-6; tentatively, D is TRBD1 (5 bases). Trimming removed 3 bases at V and 10 bases at J, with 10 bases between. From germline, CDR1 is MNHNS and CDR2 SASEGT. The CDR3 spans 13 residues. This chain's CDR3 is CASSEGRDSPLHF. CDR3 sequence (DNA): TGTGCCAGCAGTGAGGGCAGGGACTCACCCCTCCACTTT.

With regard to this clone: Other nucleotide sequences from this sample produce the same CDR3. The CDR3 is CASSLGRAETQYF. CDR3 nucleotides: TGTGCCAGCAGCTTGGGACGGGCAGAGACCCAGTACTTC. This rearrangement joins TRBV7-2 to TRBJ2-5, with D perhaps TRBD1 or TRBD2 (5 bases each). CDR1 SGHTA and CDR2 FQGNSA come from the germline V gene. The V and J ends lost 3 bases and 4 bases respectively, with 9 bases between them. CDR3 length: 13 residues.

CDR3 coding DNA: TGTGCCTGGAGTCGAAACACCATATATTTT. This gives the protein CAWSRNTIYF. The J gene is TRBJ1-3, the V gene TRBV30; no reliable D call. The V and J ends lost 2 bases and 5 bases respectively, with 1 base between them. The CDR3 has 10 residues. Germline V gives CDR1 GTSNPN, CDR2 SVGIG (reference sequence).

The chain has TRBV18 and TRBJ2-1; the D gene is possibly TRBD1 (5 bases). V lost 5 bases and J lost 2, with 16 bases in between. The germline gives CDR1 KGHSH, CDR2 LQKENI. The CDR3 runs 16 residues. CDR3 residues: CASSSLGQGTYNEQFF. CDR3 in DNA: TGTGCCAGCTCATCCCTGGGTCAGGGAACCTACAATGAGCAGTTCTTC.

The rearrangement joins TRBV2 to TRBJ2-5; D unclear. V lost 6 bases to trimming and J lost 2 bases, with 13 bases between them. In germline, CDR1 is SNHLY, CDR2 FYNNEI. The CDR3 covers 14 residues. CDR3 bases: TGTGCCAGCAGCGCCCCCCGGAGTCAAGAGACCCAGTACTTC. This gives the protein CASSAPRSQETQYF.

The V gene is TRBV5-1, the J gene TRBJ2-3, with 10 bases identical to TRBD1. The J segment lost 4 bases and the V segment lost 3 bases, leaving 8 bases of the junction unmatched. Germline V gives CDR1 SGHRS, CDR2 YFSETQ. The CDR3 covers 16 residues. The CDR3 is CASSYLRQGAPDTQYF. CDR3 sequence (DNA): TGCGCCAGCAGCTACCTACGACAGGGGGCCCCAGATACGCAGTATTTT.

The chain combines TRBV6-1 with TRBJ1-5; D is unclear. This CDR3 is 15 amino acids long. Germline CDR1 is MNHNS and CDR2 is SASEGT. Trimming cost V 3 bases and J 1 base, with 10 bases left between them. The CDR3 sequence: CASSEGSSSNQPQHF. CDR3 coding DNA: TGTGCCAGCAGTGAGGGCTCTTCAAGCAATCAGCCCCAGCATTTT.